The rows below give T cell receptor beta chains drawn from one sample of a study of cytomegalovirus exposure and HLA in healthy donors. Generated by immunoSEQ multiplex PCR, the TCRdb table keeps only in-frame clones and is missing some. The sample has 200,000 to 250,000 clones. Material: PBMCs. These receptor sequences come from a woman aged 25 to 39 in good health and CMV-seropositive. The CDR3 runs from the conserved cysteine through the conserved F or W. D genes are given only for firm matches.

J gene	D gene	V gene	CDR3 protein	CDR3 DNA
TRBJ1-1	-	TRBV4-1	CASTSRGYTEAFF	TGCGCCAGCACTTCAAGGGGATACACTGAAGCTTTCTTT
TRBJ2-7	-	TRBV6-5	CASSYRDSAYEQYF	TGTGCCAGCAGTTACCGGGACTCGGCCTACGAGCAGTACTTC
TRBJ1-4	-	TRBV9	CASSVDPEAEKLFF	TGTGCCAGCAGCGTTGACCCCGAGGCTGAAAAACTGTTTTTT
TRBJ1-5	-	TRBV7-2	CASSFGGTALQPQHF	TGTGCCAGCAGCTTCGGGGGGACCGCGTTACAGCCCCAGCATTTT
TRBJ2-4	TRBD2	TRBV11-2	CASSLVGTSGGPAKNIQYF	TGTGCCAGCAGCTTAGTCGGGACTAGCGGGGGGCCAGCCAAAAACATTCAGTACTTC
TRBJ2-1	TRBD2	TRBV2	CASSERLAVSSYNEQFF	TGTGCCAGCAGTGAAAGGCTAGCGGTAAGCTCCTACAATGAGCAGTTCTTC
TRBJ2-1	TRBD1	TRBV6-5	CASTRTGPYNEQFF	TGTGCCAGCACTCGGACAGGGCCCTACAATGAGCAGTTCTTC
TRBJ2-7	-	TRBV28	CASSLRVAEQYF	TGTGCCAGCAGTTTAAGAGTCGCCGAGCAGTACTTC
TRBJ2-5	-	TRBV21-1	CASSKLRKGDRERETQYF	TGTGCCAGCAGCAAGTTACGGAAGGGGGACAGGGAGAGGGAGACCCAGTACTTC
TRBJ2-5	-	TRBV6-1	CASSEASGTPTQETQYF	TGTGCCAGCAGTGAAGCGTCCGGGACACCGACCCAAGAGACCCAGTACTTC
TRBJ1-1	-	TRBV5-6	CASSRGGEAFF	TGTGCCAGCAGTCGCGGAGGTGAAGCTTTCTTT
TRBJ1-1	-	TRBV6-5	CASKNSLKRAFF	TGTGCCAGCAAAAACTCCCTAAAGCGAGCTTTCTTT
TRBJ2-1	TRBD1	TRBV27	CASRTTTGGVDEQFF	TGTGCCAGCAGGACAACAACAGGGGGCGTCGATGAGCAGTTCTTC
TRBJ1-2	TRBD1	TRBV28	CASSPLGQGKAGTNYGYTF	TGTGCCAGCAGTCCCCTGGGACAGGGGAAAGCGGGAACTAACTATGGCTACACCTTC